Listed here are 23 T cell receptor beta chains from one sample, sequenced in a study of T cell responses to AZD1222 COVID-19 vaccine. Repertoires were generated with immunoSEQ multiplex PCR, while TCRdb's copy carries only in-frame clones and drops some. The sample contains 90,000 to 100,000 clones, 70% to 90% of which appear only once. The sample consisted of peripheral blood, taken on day 0 of AZD1222 vaccination. These receptors were obtained from an adult in good health.

The chain links TRBV27 to TRBJ1-2, with 8 bases matching TRBD1. The CDR3 loop spans 14 amino acids. V shed 6 bases and J 2 bases; nucleotides not matched to a gene: 5. Germline V gene lookup returns CDR1 MNHEY and CDR2 SMNVEV (reference sequence). CDR3 coding DNA: TGTGCCAGCAGATCCGGGACAGGCAACTATGGCTACACCTTC. Amino acid sequence: CASRSGTGNYGYTF.

V is TRBV5-1 and J is TRBJ2-1; TRBD2 matches at 10 bases. Trimming cost V 2 bases and J 7 bases; bases outside gene matches: 12. The CDR3 has 17 residues. The germline V gene has CDR1 SGHRS and CDR2 YFSETQ. Here the CDR3 reads CASSLTHPGLAYNEQFF. The DNA for the CDR3 is TGCGCCAGCAGCTTAACCCATCCGGGACTAGCGTATAATGAGCAGTTCTTC.

The rearrangement uses TRBV7-2 and TRBJ1-2; D perhaps matches TRBD1 (5 bases). Germline V gene sequence: CDR1 SGHTA, CDR2 FQGNSA. Trimming left V 5 bases short and J 6 bases short, with 16 bases between. CDR3 length equals 14 residues. The CDR3 is CASSPGPSAHGYTF. The CDR3 region has the DNA TGTGCCAGCAGCCCGGGACCCTCGGCCCATGGCTACACCTTC.

Only one count was recorded for this clone. The chain has TRBV6-5 and TRBJ2-4; D is undetermined. The CDR3 is 16 amino acids. Germline-derived CDR1 and CDR2 are MNHEY and SVGAGI. Trimming took 4 bases from V and 0 from J, leaving 13 bases between them. The CDR3 nucleotides are TGTGCCAGCAGTTCTGGGCTCGTACTAGCCAAAAACATTCAGTACTTC. Translating gives CASSSGLVLAKNIQYF.

The rearrangement uses TRBV29-1 and TRBJ2-7; no clear D. V was pared by 1 base and J by 3 bases, with 10 bases between. There are 13 residues in the CDR3. Germline CDR1 is SQVTM and CDR2 is ANQGSEA. CDR3 sequence (DNA): TGCAGCGTTGAAGTCCTATCTGGCTACGAGCAGTACTTC. This codes for CSVEVLSGYEQYF.

The chain couples TRBV2 to TRBJ2-7, with D possibly matching TRBD2 (6 bases). The CDR3 extends over 14 amino acids. V lost 8 bases to trimming and J lost 2 bases, with 16 bases between them. Germline-derived CDR1 and CDR2 are SNHLY and FYNNEI. CDR3 bases: TGTGCCAGCTCAGGAGAGGGAGGCGCCTACGAGCAGTACTTC. As protein: CASSGEGGAYEQYF.

Here the CDR3 reads CASSTPSVGYNEQFF. The CDR3 nucleotides are TGTGCCAGCAGTACTCCCTCGGTCGGTTACAATGAGCAGTTCTTC. V is TRBV2 and J is TRBJ2-1; D is undetermined. Per germline, CDR1 SNHLY and CDR2 FYNNEI. The CDR3 has 15 residues. V was trimmed by 5 bases and J by 4 bases, leaving 15 bases between them.

The chain recombines TRBV5-1 with TRBJ1-1; 11 bases match TRBD1. V lost 2 bases to trimming and J lost 1 base; unmatched junction nucleotides: 13. CDR3 length: 19 residues. The germline CDR1 and CDR2 sequences are SGHRS and YFSETQ. The CDR3 DNA is TGCGCCAGCAGCTTACTTGGACAGGGGGCTTTCCGGACGAACACTGAAGCTTTCTTT. Translation gives CASSLLGQGAFRTNTEAFF.

This rearrangement joins TRBV7-7 to TRBJ2-2; 12 bases are shared with TRBD1. From germline, CDR1 is SSHAT and CDR2 FNYEAQ (reference sequence). V shed 5 bases and J 6 bases; nucleotides not matched to a gene: 13. This CDR3 is built from 18 residues. The CDR3 protein is CASSLDIGGTGGSGELFF. The CDR3 bases are TGTGCCAGCAGCCTGGACATAGGCGGGACAGGGGGCTCCGGGGAGCTGTTTTTT.

This clone came up a few times. Germline and junction disagree at one end, which may indicate a read error. The gene calls are TRBV12-3 or TRBV12-4 and TRBJ1-2, with 7 bases matching TRBD1. The CDR3 is made up of 12 amino acids. This CDR3 is CASRTGTASPIF. The CDR3 DNA follows: TGTGCCAGCAGGACCGGGACAGCGTCACCAATCTTC.

The chain uses TRBV11-1 and TRBJ2-1; D possibly uses TRBD1 or TRBD2 (6 bases each). V lost 8 bases to trimming and J lost 7 bases, with 9 bases between them. The germline CDR1 and CDR2 sequences are SGHAT and FQDESV (reference sequence). The CDR3 has 11 amino acids. As DNA, the CDR3 is TGTGCCAGCGGGGGGCGGAATGAGCAGTTCTTC. Encoded protein: CASGGRNEQFF.

The rearrangement joins TRBV11-2 to TRBJ1-2; D remains ambiguous. Germline-derived CDR1 and CDR2 are SGHAT and FQNNGV. The CDR3 has 13 amino acids. V was trimmed by 0 bases and J by 5 bases, leaving 7 bases between them. CDR3 sequence (DNA): TGTGCCAGCAGCTTAGACGCCATTTATGGCTACACCTTC. Protein: CASSLDAIYGYTF.

Remarks on this clone: Its ends do not fully match the called genes, so a read error is possible. The chain joins TRBV24-1 to TRBJ1-2; 7 nucleotides align to TRBD1. The CDR3 covers 11 residues. Germline CDR1 and CDR2: KGHDR and SFDVKD. CDR3: CASSDREGYTF. The CDR3 coding sequence is TGTGCCAGCAGTGACAGGGAGGGCTACACCTTC.

The gene calls are TRBV4-1 and TRBJ2-1; 9 bases are shared with TRBD1. The CDR3 is made up of 15 amino acids. V gave up 5 bases and J gave up 2 bases; unmatched junction bases: 4. CDR1 and CDR2 from the germline V gene are MGHRA and YSYEKL. The CDR3, as DNA: TGCGCCAGCAGCTGGGACAGGGAGGCCTACAATGAGCAGTTCTTC. Translating it yields CASSWDREAYNEQFF.

The V gene is TRBV6-5, the J gene TRBJ1-6, with 7 bases aligning to TRBD1. The CDR3 extends over 14 amino acids. V lost 6 bases to trimming and J lost 6 bases; unmatched junction nucleotides: 5. Germline loops: CDR1 MNHEY, CDR2 SVGAGI. CDR3 sequence reads: CASRPGQSNSPLHF. The DNA of the CDR3 is TGTGCCAGCAGACCGGGACAGTCTAATTCACCCCTCCACTTT.

The V call is TRBV5-1, the J call TRBJ1-2; D remains unclear. The CDR3 covers 12 residues. CDR1 and CDR2 from the germline V gene are SGHRS and YFSETQ. V lost 1 base, J lost 8 bases, and 9 bases lay in between. The CDR3 region is CASSLTDLGYTF. The CDR3 DNA follows: TGCGCCAGCAGCTTGACGGACTTGGGCTACACCTTC. Full variable domain (missing parts from reference TRBV5-1 and TRBJ1-2): KAGVTQTPRYLIKTRGQQVTLSCSPISGHRSVSWYQQTPGQGLQFLFEYFSETQRNKGNFPGRFSGRQFSNSRSEMNVSTLELGDSALYLCASSLTDLGYTFGSGTRLTVV.

This clone was seen a few times. The genes are TRBV25-1 and TRBJ1-6, with TRBD1 matching over 7 bases. CDR3 length: 16 amino acids. Per the germline V gene, CDR1 is MGHDK and CDR2 is SYGVNS. Trimming took 6 bases from V and 5 from J; bases not matched to a gene: 10. The CDR3 bases are TGTGCCAGCAGATCATCTCAGGGGGACGATAATTCACCCCTCCACTTT. Amino acid sequence: CASRSSQGDDNSPLHF. The full variable domain, completed using reference TRBV25-1 and TRBJ1-6, is EADIYQTPRYLVIGTGKKITLECSQTMGHDKMYWYQQDPGMELHLIHYSYGVNSTEKGDLSSESTVSRIRTEHFPLTLESARPSHTSQYLCASRSSQGDDNSPLHFGNGTRLTVT.

The J gene is TRBJ1-2, the V gene TRBV5-5; 7 positions agree with TRBD1. This CDR3 comprises 14 residues. Per the germline V gene, CDR1 is SGHKS and CDR2 is YYEKEE (reference sequence). V was clipped by 2 bases and J by 2 bases; unmatched bases: 3. This CDR3 is CASSLRQGNYGYTF. For the CDR3, the DNA is TGTGCCAGCAGCTTACGACAGGGAAACTATGGCTACACCTTC.

The rearrangement joins TRBV5-1 to TRBJ1-2; possible D gene TRBD1, 6 bases. CDR1 SGHRS and CDR2 YFSETQ come from the germline V gene. The V end lost 1 base, the J end lost 1 base, and 11 bases lay between the germline ends. The CDR3 runs 15 residues. CDR3 coding DNA: TGCGCCAGCAGCTTGTCCCCAGGGGATAACTATGGCTACACCTTC. Its translation: CASSLSPGDNYGYTF.

The chain recombines TRBV5-1 with TRBJ2-7; 9 nucleotides agree with TRBD1. The germline gives CDR1 SGHRS, CDR2 YFSETQ. V lost 1 base and J lost 3; bases outside the gene matches: 2. CDR3 length: 14 residues. The CDR3 DNA sequence: TGCGCCAGCAGCTTGTCGACAGGGGGCTACGAGCAGTACTTC. Encoded protein: CASSLSTGGYEQYF.

A single count supports this clone. This sequence joins TRBV5-8 and TRBJ2-2, with 8 bases fitting TRBD1. CDR3 length: 15 residues. V lost 4 bases, J lost 6 bases, and 8 bases stayed unmatched. Germline V lookup: CDR1 SGHTS, CDR2 YDEGEE. CDR3 in DNA: TGTGCCAGCAGCAGCAGGGGGCGCTTATCCGGGGAGCTGTTTTTT. Protein product: CASSSRGRLSGELFF.

This chain uses TRBV29-1 with TRBJ1-5; D might be TRBD1 (5 bases). The germline gives CDR1 SQVTM, CDR2 ANQGSEA. The CDR3 covers 13 residues. The ends were cut back, 3 bases at V and 4 bases at J, with 10 bases in the middle. The CDR3 DNA sequence: TGCAGCGTTGAGGTGACAGCAAATCAGCCCCAGCATTTT. Its protein product is CSVEVTANQPQHF.

The sample holds a few counts of this clone. V gene TRBV6-5 combines with J gene TRBJ1-6, with 10 bases fitting TRBD1. V lost 6 bases and J lost 7; bases outside the gene matches: 6. The V gene's germline CDR1 is MNHEY and CDR2 SVGAGI. This CDR3 contains 15 residues. CDR3 in DNA: TGTGCCAGCAGGGGGACAGGGGCGCGCAATTCACCCCTCCACTTT. Amino acid sequence: CASRGTGARNSPLHF.